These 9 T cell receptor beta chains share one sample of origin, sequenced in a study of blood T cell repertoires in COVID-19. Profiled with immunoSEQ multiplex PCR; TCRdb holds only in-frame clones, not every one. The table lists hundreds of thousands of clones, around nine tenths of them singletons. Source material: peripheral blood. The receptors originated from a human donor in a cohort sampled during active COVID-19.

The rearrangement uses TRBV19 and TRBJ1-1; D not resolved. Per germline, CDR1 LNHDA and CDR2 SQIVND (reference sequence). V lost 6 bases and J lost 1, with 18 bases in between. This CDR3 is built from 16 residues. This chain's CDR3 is CASSRRLSEANTEAFF. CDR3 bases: TGTGCCAGTAGCCGGCGATTGAGTGAGGCGAACACTGAAGCTTTCTTT.

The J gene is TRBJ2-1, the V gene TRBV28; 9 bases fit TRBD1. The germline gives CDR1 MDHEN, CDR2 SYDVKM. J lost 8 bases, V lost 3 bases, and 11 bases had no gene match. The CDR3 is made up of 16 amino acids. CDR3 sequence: CASSLDLRDRVHEQFF. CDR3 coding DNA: TGTGCCAGCAGTTTGGACCTCCGGGACAGGGTGCATGAGCAGTTCTTC.

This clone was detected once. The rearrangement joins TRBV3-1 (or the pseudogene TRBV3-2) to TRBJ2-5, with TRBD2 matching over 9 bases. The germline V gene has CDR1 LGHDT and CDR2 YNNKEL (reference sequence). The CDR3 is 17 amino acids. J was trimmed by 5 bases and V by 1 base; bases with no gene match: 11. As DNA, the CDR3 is TGTGCCAGCAGCCAAGTCGCGGGAGGGCAGGGTCGGGAGACCCAGTACTTC. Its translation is CASSQVAGGQGRETQYF.

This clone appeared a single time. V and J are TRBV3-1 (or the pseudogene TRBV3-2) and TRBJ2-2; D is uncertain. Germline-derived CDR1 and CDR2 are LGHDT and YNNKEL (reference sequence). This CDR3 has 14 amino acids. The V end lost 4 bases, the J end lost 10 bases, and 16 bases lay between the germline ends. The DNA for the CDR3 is TGTGCCAGCAGCCCAACCTCCTCGGGTCAGGAGCTGTTTTTT. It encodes CASSPTSSGQELFF.

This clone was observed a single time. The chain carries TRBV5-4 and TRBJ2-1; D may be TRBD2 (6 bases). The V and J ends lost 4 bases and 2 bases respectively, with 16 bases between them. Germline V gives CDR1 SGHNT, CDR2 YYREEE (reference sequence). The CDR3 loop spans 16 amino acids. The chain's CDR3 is CASSRSLRGTYNEQFF. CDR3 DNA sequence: TGTGCCAGCAGCCGATCGTTGCGGGGAACCTACAATGAGCAGTTCTTC.

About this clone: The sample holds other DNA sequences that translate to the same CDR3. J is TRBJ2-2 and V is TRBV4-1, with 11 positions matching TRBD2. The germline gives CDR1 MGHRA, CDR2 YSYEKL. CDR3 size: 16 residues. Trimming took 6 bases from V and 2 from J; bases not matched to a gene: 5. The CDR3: CASSRGLAENTGELFF. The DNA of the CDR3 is TGCGCCAGCAGTAGGGGACTAGCGGAAAACACCGGGGAGCTGTTTTTT.

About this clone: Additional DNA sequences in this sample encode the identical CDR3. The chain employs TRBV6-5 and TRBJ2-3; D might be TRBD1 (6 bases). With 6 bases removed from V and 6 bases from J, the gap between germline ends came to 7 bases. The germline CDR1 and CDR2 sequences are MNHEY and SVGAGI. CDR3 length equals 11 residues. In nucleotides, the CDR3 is TGTGCCAGCAGAAGGGGGGATACGCAGTATTTT. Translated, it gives CASRRGDTQYF.

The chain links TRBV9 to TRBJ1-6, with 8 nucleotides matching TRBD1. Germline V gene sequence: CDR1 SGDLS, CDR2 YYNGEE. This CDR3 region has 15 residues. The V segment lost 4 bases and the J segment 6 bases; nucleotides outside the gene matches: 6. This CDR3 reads CASSPQGAFNSPLHF. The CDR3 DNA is TGTGCCAGCAGCCCCCAGGGGGCCTTTAATTCACCCCTCCACTTT.

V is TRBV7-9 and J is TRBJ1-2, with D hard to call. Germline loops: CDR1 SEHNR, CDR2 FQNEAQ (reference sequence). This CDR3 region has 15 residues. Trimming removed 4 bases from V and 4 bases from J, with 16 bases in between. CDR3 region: CASSYGGVGGYGYTF. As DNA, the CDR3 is TGTGCCAGCAGCTACGGAGGAGTTGGTGGCTATGGCTACACCTTC. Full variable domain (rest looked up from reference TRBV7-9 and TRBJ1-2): DTGVSQNPRHKITKRGQNVTFRCDPISEHNRLYWYRQTLGQGPEFLTYFQNEAQLEKSRLLSDRFSAERPKGSFSTLEIQRTEQGDSAMYLCASSYGGVGGYGYTFGSGTRLTVV.